Presented here are 7 T cell receptor beta chains from one specimen sequenced in a study of blood T cell repertoires in COVID-19. TCRdb's copy holds only in-frame clones and misses some; the assay was immunoSEQ multiplex PCR. The table has hundreds of thousands of clones, roughly nine tenths seen once; the top ten hold approximately 1.2%. Material: PBMCs or T cells enriched from blood (not recorded which). These receptors were collected from a man aged 25 to 45 who had recovered from COVID-19.

This chain uses TRBV12-3 or TRBV12-4 with TRBJ2-3; 8 bases map to TRBD2. After removal of 6 bases from V and 9 bases from J, the junction contained 8 bases not matched to a gene. CDR3 length: 13 residues. The CDR3 reads CASRPGGANTQYF. CDR3 nucleotide sequence: TGTGCCAGCAGACCGGGGGGGGCAAACACGCAGTATTTT.

The chain has TRBV25-1 and TRBJ1-2; tentative D call: TRBD1 (6 bases). Between the trimmed V and J ends, which lost 1 base and 8 bases, there was a span of 26 bases. CDR1 and CDR2 from the germline V gene are MGHDK and SYGVNS. The CDR3 sequence is 18 residues long. Here the CDR3 reads CASSESLWGRGALSGYTF. The CDR3 DNA sequence: TGTGCCAGCAGTGAATCTTTGTGGGGCCGGGGGGCGTTAAGCGGCTACACCTTC.

This clone was seen a handful of times. The chain combines TRBV5-6 with TRBJ2-2, with D perhaps TRBD2 (5 bases). The germline V and J ends were trimmed by 4 bases and 3 bases, with 10 bases remaining between them. This CDR3 region has 14 residues. Germline V gives CDR1 SGHDT, CDR2 YYEEEE. Written as DNA, the CDR3 is TGTGCCAGCAGCCGGCCGGGATACACCGGGGAGCTGTTTTTT. The encoded protein is CASSRPGYTGELFF.

The chain has TRBV18 and TRBJ2-7; tentative D call: TRBD1 (6 bases). The germline V and J ends were trimmed by 4 bases and 2 bases, with 12 bases remaining between them. In germline, CDR1 is KGHSH, CDR2 LQKENI. The CDR3 totals 14 residues. Written as DNA, the CDR3 is TGTGCCAGCTCACAACGCGACAGGACCTACGAGCAGTACTTC. It yields the protein CASSQRDRTYEQYF.

Only one count was recorded for this clone. The chain couples TRBV9 to TRBJ1-2; D perhaps matches TRBD1 (5 bases). The CDR3 extends over 13 amino acids. V gave up 3 bases and J gave up 8 bases, with 14 bases separating them. CDR1 is SGDLS and CDR2 is YYNGEE in the germline V gene. The CDR3 loop reads CASSAGGSRGYTF. For the CDR3, the DNA is TGTGCCAGCAGCGCCGGGGGGTCACGCGGCTACACCTTC.

This chain connects TRBV19 to TRBJ1-3; 8 nucleotides match TRBD1. CDR3 length: 15 residues. Trimming took 2 bases from V and 3 from J; bases not matched to a gene: 3. Germline V gives CDR1 LNHDA, CDR2 SQIVND (reference sequence). The DNA of the CDR3 is TGTGCCAGTAGTATACCGACAGGGGTTGGAAACACCATATATTTT. As protein: CASSIPTGVGNTIYF. Using reference TRBV19 and TRBJ1-3 for the parts outside the CDR3, the full variable domain is DGGITQSPKYLFRKEGQNVTLSCEQNLNHDAMYWYRQDPGQGLRLIYYSQIVNDFQKGDIAEGYSVSREKKESFPLTVTSAQKNPTAFYLCASSIPTGVGNTIYFGEGSWLTVV.

The chain uses TRBV5-1 and TRBJ1-1; perhaps TRBD1 as D (5 bases). V lost 5 bases and J 8 bases, leaving 10 bases between the germline ends. CDR3 length equals 11 residues. CDR1 and CDR2 (germline): SGHRS, YFSETQ. The CDR3 sequence: CASSGGSEAFF. DNA of the CDR3: TGCGCCAGCAGTGGGGGGTCAGAAGCTTTCTTT. Based on the CDR3 plus reference TRBV5-1 and TRBJ1-1, the full variable domain is KAGVTQTPRYLIKTRGQQVTLSCSPISGHRSVSWYQQTPGQGLQFLFEYFSETQRNKGNFPGRFSGRQFSNSRSEMNVSTLELGDSALYLCASSGGSEAFFGQGTRLTVV.